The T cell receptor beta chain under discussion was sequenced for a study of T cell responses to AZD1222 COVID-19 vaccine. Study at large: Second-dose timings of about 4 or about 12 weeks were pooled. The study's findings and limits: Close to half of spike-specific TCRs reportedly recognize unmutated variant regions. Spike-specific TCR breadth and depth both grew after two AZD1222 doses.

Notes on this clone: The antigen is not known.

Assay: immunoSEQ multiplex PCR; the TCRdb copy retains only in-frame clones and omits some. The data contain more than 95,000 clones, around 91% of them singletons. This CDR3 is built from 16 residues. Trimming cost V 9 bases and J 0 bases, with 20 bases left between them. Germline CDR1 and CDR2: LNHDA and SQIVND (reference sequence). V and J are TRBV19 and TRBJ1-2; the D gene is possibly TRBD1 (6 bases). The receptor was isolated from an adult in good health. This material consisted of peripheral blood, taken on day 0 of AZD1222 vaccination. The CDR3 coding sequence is TGTGCCAGCCAGAAGACCACAGGGATTTCTAACTATGGCTACACCTTC. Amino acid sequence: CASQKTTGISNYGYTF.